The source of this T cell receptor (beta chain) is a study of human thymus T cells. Study-level results: In thymic and blood repertoires alike, V and J usage looked biased.

Resections were taken during corrective heart surgery, and the thymus tissue came from these. Those donating were healthy Finnish infants in corrective surgery for congenital heart defects. Profiling relied on immunoSEQ multiplex PCR, and the TCRdb table lists in-frame clones only, not all of them. This sample yields roughly 130,000 clones, of which around 94% are seen a single time; 0.02% to 0.03% belongs to the top ten. The germline V gene encodes CDR1 SGHTA and CDR2 FQGTGA. The V end was cut by 4 bases, the J end by 0 bases, with 6 bases between. This CDR3 has 14 amino acids. As to this clone: The antigen is not known.

The sample taken for sequencing was thymus tissue. The chain combines TRBV7-3 with TRBJ2-2; D unresolved. The source of this sequence is a boy less than two years old with a congenital heart defect but otherwise immunologically healthy. The CDR3 loop is CASSSTANTGELFF. Here the CDR3 DNA reads TGTGCCAGCAGCTCGACGGCGAACACCGGGGAGCTGTTTTTT.